This T cell receptor (beta chain) was captured by sequencing in a study of blood T cells in healthy people across ages. At the level of the study: Template switching recovered approximately one barcoded beta molecule for every two T cells.

In this sample, this clonotype turned up once. No antigen is known for it. The germline gives CDR1 SGHRS, CDR2 YFSETQ. The CDR3 sequence is 13 residues long. Trimming took 5 bases from V and 4 from J, leaving 9 bases between them. Every sample yielded at least 6 million isolated PBMCs. Then a second PCR, running about 7 to 11 cycles, was carried out with a sample-barcoded 5' primer and a J-beta primer mix. TCRdb redid the calling of the 5' RACE reads with MiXCR, one entry per CDR3 protein. The sample lists about 970,000 distinct CDR3 sequences; 51% were seen once. Study-wide results and caveats: Calculation of diversity from one million T cells yielded estimates considered to be underestimates. Long-lived donors exceeded aged donors in naive CD4+ cells and diversity.

This receptor was taken from a woman between 55 and 75 years old in good health. The sample consisted of blood. The chain has TRBV5-1 and TRBJ1-4; D remains ambiguous. CDR3 coding DNA: TGCGCCAGCAGGGAAGACGTTAATGAAAAACTGTTTTTT. This sequence encodes CASREDVNEKLFF.